This TCR beta chain is from a study of human T cells and chemical hapten exposure. Time point given: pre-sensitization, week 0. Documented treatment: therapeutic diphenylcyclopropenone sensitization with weekly scalp DPC. Unfractionated whole blood was the source from which total RNA was extracted. Prior to each patch test being applied, blood was drawn. CDR1 and CDR2 (germline): SGDLS, YYNGEE. The CDR3 runs to 14 residues. Unmatched junction bases numbered 2, after V lost 4 bases and J lost 3 bases. This clonotype was counted at least ten times. TCRdb itself ran the RACE reads through MiXCR, one entry per CDR3 protein. The sample contains 33,000 or so distinct CDR3 sequences, more than 10% of which appear only once.

This TCR derives from a middle-aged woman with alopecia areata. Some clones in this sample may be carry-over from other donors' samples. The chain is built from TRBV9 and TRBJ2-3; TRBD2 aligns across 10 bases. The sequencing used whole blood, collected in connection with sensitization to the hapten diphenylcyclopropenone (DPC). The CDR3 protein is CASSLGLATDTQYF. For the CDR3, the DNA is TGTGCCAGCAGCCTGGGACTAGCGACAGATACGCAGTATTTT.